The clone carrying this T cell receptor beta chain was observed a few times. What it binds is unknown. The sample originates from a study of response to subunit inactivated influenza vaccine. The study, taken as a whole, reports: The authors offered the suggestion that each seasonal influenza vaccination recruits few new T cells.

From germline, CDR1 is LGHNA and CDR2 YSLEER. The V segment lost 0 bases and the J segment 7 bases; nucleotides outside the gene matches: 9. The CDR3 is made up of 16 amino acids. TCRdb processed the RT-PCR reads anew with MiXCR; each CDR3 protein has one entry. The table records about 610,000 distinct CDR3 sequences, 12% to 15% of them present only once. The chain links TRBV4-3 to TRBJ2-7, with 10 nucleotides matching TRBD1. The sequence was obtained from a man aged 50 to 59 who received an inactivated influenza vaccine. Sequences were derived from PBMCs from blood, sampled 11 to 12 days after vaccination. This CDR3 reads CASSQDLGTGVAEQYF. Written as DNA, the CDR3 is TGCGCCAGCAGCCAAGACCTCGGGACAGGGGTTGCGGAGCAGTACTTC.